These 20 T cell receptor beta chains were sequenced from one sample in a study of CD8+CD57+ T cells in acquired aplastic anemia. Template material for TCR beta VDJ and CDR3 profiling consisted of genomic DNA. TCRdb used MiXCR to reprocess the reads, holding one entry per CDR3 protein. In the table there are some 200,000 distinct CDR3 sequences, around 60% of which are singletons. The material sequenced was sorted CD4+, CD8+, or CD8+CD57+ T cells (not recorded which) from PBMCs. These receptors were collected from a human donor in good health.

This chain joins TRBV10-3 and TRBJ1-5; a weak D match, TRBD1 (6 bases). V was shortened by 3 bases and J by 3 bases, with 9 bases between the two germline ends. CDR1 and CDR2 from the germline V gene are ENHRY and SYGVKD. The CDR3 totals 14 residues. The CDR3 loop is CAISDRGDNQPQHF. CDR3 coding DNA: TGTGCCATCAGTGACAGGGGTGACAATCAGCCCCAGCATTTT.

The chain carries TRBV7-8 and TRBJ2-5, with unresolved D. This CDR3 contains 13 residues. V was clipped by 1 base and J by 5 bases, with 8 bases between them. Germline values: CDR1 SGHVS, CDR2 FQNEAQ. The CDR3 loop reads CASSLGVRETQYF. The CDR3 region has the DNA TGTGCCAGCAGCTTAGGGGTGCGGGAGACCCAGTACTTC.

Note on this clonotype: Because it lacks the conserved phenylalanine or tryptophan at the end, this CDR3 is likely a read error. V is TRBV7-3 and J is TRBJ2-5; D is tentatively TRBD1 or TRBD2 (5 bases each). This CDR3 is 12 amino acids long. V lost 5 bases to trimming and J lost 5 bases, with 9 bases between them. Looked up from germline, CDR1 is SGHTA and CDR2 is FQGTGA. The CDR3 bases are TGTGCCAGCAGCCCAGAGGGGGAGACCCAGTACCTC. Encoded protein: CASSPEGETQYL.

The chain carries TRBV15 and TRBJ2-1; maybe TRBD2 (6 bases). The CDR3 is 14 residues long. The ends were cut back, 3 bases at V and 6 bases at J, with 12 bases in the middle. The germline gives CDR1 LNHNV, CDR2 YYDKDF (reference sequence). CDR3 region: CATSSPSDSNEQFF. For the CDR3, the DNA is TGTGCCACCAGCAGTCCTAGCGACAGCAATGAGCAGTTCTTC.

The sample holds many counts of this clonotype. The chain carries TRBV29-1 and TRBJ2-7, with 7 positions matching TRBD1. Germline V CDR1 and CDR2: SQVTM, ANQGSEA. The J segment lost 2 bases and the V segment lost 5 bases, leaving 9 bases of the junction unmatched. The CDR3 is 14 residues long. For the CDR3, the DNA is TGCAGCGTTTGGGGCACAGGGGATACCTACGAGCAGTACTTC. This sequence encodes CSVWGTGDTYEQYF.

The rearrangement joins TRBV20-1 to TRBJ2-5; D unclear. CDR1 is DFQATT, CDR2 SNEGSKA, per germline (reference sequence). Trimming pared 1 base from V and 1 base from J, leaving 7 bases between. The CDR3 consists of 13 residues. The CDR3 loop reads CSARVGSQETQYF. The CDR3 DNA reads TGCAGTGCTAGAGTCGGCTCCCAAGAGACCCAGTACTTC.

This clonotype appeared a single time. At one end, the junction sequence differs from germline, possibly due to a read error. The chain links TRBV7-7 to TRBJ2-1; perhaps TRBD1 as D (6 bases). Germline CDR1 is SSHAT and CDR2 is FNYEAQ (reference sequence). The CDR3 loop spans 15 amino acids. This CDR3 reads CASSQTGSSYNKQCF. In nucleotides, the CDR3 is TGTGCCAGCAGCCAAACAGGGAGCTCCTACAATAAGCAGTGCTTC. Filled out from reference TRBV7-7 and TRBJ2-1, the complete variable domain reads GAGVSQSPRYKVTKRGQDVTLRCDPISSHATLYWYQQALGQGPEFLTYFNYEAQPDKSGLPSDRFSAERPEGSISTLTIQRTEQRDSAMYRCASSQTGSSYNKQCFGPGTRLTVL.

This clonotype was observed a handful of times. The rearrangement uses TRBV6-2 or TRBV6-3 and TRBJ1-4; D remains unclear. Trimming shortened V by 2 bases and J by 7 bases, and 8 bases separated the two germline ends. Germline values: CDR1 MNHEY, CDR2 SVGEGT. The CDR3 covers 13 residues. The DNA of the CDR3 is TGTGCCAGCAGTTACGGAGGGCTTGAAAAACTGTTTTTT. Amino acids: CASSYGGLEKLFF.

The gene calls are TRBV2 and TRBJ2-1; tentative D call: TRBD1 (6 bases). Trimming cost V 5 bases and J 9 bases, with 23 bases left between them. Germline V CDR1 and CDR2: SNHLY, FYNNEI. The CDR3 runs to 16 residues. The CDR3 DNA follows: TGTGCCAGCAGTTTCTCTTTAAGGGAGTCGGACAGTGAGCAGTTCTTC. This translates into CASSFSLRESDSEQFF.

This clonotype was seen only once. This rearrangement joins TRBV12-3 or TRBV12-4 to TRBJ2-7, with D perhaps matching TRBD1 (5 bases). V dropped 7 bases and J dropped 1 base, with 11 bases sitting between them. The CDR3 consists of 13 residues. The CDR3 loop reads CASTPQGSYEQYF. The CDR3, as DNA: TGTGCCAGCACCCCGCAGGGATCCTACGAGCAGTACTTC.

The chain employs TRBV29-1 and TRBJ2-3; D is perhaps TRBD1 (6 bases). CDR1 and CDR2 (germline): SQVTM, ANQGSEA. The CDR3 covers 13 residues. CDR3 residues: CSAFGTRTDTQYF. Here the CDR3 DNA reads TGCAGTGCGTTCGGGACACGCACAGATACGCAGTATTTT.

This clonotype was detected ten times or more. V is TRBV2 and J is TRBJ2-1, with D tentatively TRBD1 or TRBD2 (5 bases each). The CDR3 runs to 14 residues. Germline CDR1 is SNHLY and CDR2 is FYNNEI. Trimming pared 10 bases from V and 8 bases from J, leaving 21 bases between. For the CDR3, the DNA is TGTGCCATCACCCTCCGGGGCGTAGGTTATGAGCAGTTCTTC. Translation gives CAITLRGVGYEQFF.

In its sample, this clonotype was seen many times. The chain employs TRBV12-3 or TRBV12-4 and TRBJ2-1; D is possibly TRBD1 (7 bases). V lost 6 bases and J lost 5, with 20 bases in between. The CDR3 is made up of 16 amino acids. The CDR3 DNA reads TGTGCCAGCAGGCGACTAACTAGCAGGGGGGACAATGAGCAGTTCTTC. Protein: CASRRLTSRGDNEQFF.

This clonotype was seen more than once but under ten times. The chain uses TRBV25-1 and TRBJ1-6; D possibly corresponds to TRBD1 (5 bases). The CDR3 loop spans 14 amino acids. In germline, CDR1 is MGHDK, CDR2 SYGVNS. Trimming cost V 3 bases and J 7 bases, with 10 bases left between them. The CDR3 loop is CASSERGENSPLHF. In DNA form, the CDR3 reads TGTGCCAGCAGTGAGCGGGGGGAGAATTCACCCCTCCACTTT.

To note about this clonotype: A read error may account for a junction end that differs from germline. The chain is built from TRBV10-3 and TRBJ2-7; 7 nucleotides align to TRBD1. The CDR3 has 14 residues. Per germline, CDR1 ENHRY and CDR2 SYGVKD. The CDR3 protein is CASSYSGQAYEQYF. CDR3 DNA sequence: TGTGCCAGCAGTTACTCTGGACAGGCCTACGAGCAGTACTTC.

V is TRBV7-9 and J is TRBJ1-2; D gene uncertain. Germline V lookup: CDR1 SEHNR, CDR2 FQNEAQ (reference sequence). The CDR3 covers 14 residues. V lost 2 bases and J lost 0, with 7 bases in between. The CDR3: CASSLMAANYGYTF. The CDR3 bases are TGTGCCAGCAGCTTAATGGCCGCTAACTATGGCTACACCTTC.

V gene TRBV25-1 combines with J gene TRBJ2-7, with 9 bases aligning to TRBD1. The CDR3 is made up of 13 amino acids. Germline assignment: CDR1 MGHDK and CDR2 SYGVNS. The chain's CDR3 is CNIVGTGSYEQYF. The CDR3 DNA follows: TGTAACATTGTGGGGACAGGGTCCTACGAGCAGTACTTC.

The table lists this clonotype with a few counts. The gene calls are TRBV29-1 and TRBJ2-1; no clear D. The CDR3 runs to 11 residues. The germline V gene encodes CDR1 SQVTM and CDR2 ANQGSEA. The germline V and J ends were trimmed by 7 bases and 5 bases, with 9 bases remaining between them. The CDR3 sequence is CSAGPHNEQFF. Written as DNA, the CDR3 is TGCAGCGCCGGCCCCCACAATGAGCAGTTCTTC.

The J gene is TRBJ2-5, the V gene TRBV20-1; D is possibly TRBD1 or TRBD2 (5 bases each). The CDR3 covers 14 residues. V was shortened by 6 bases and J by 3 bases, with 17 bases between the two germline ends. Looked up from germline, CDR1 is DFQATT and CDR2 is SNEGSKA (reference sequence). The CDR3 loop reads CSARRGAVEETQYF. CDR3 nucleotides: TGCAGTGCCAGACGGGGCGCTGTGGAAGAGACCCAGTACTTC.

This clonotype has ten or more counts. The rearrangement uses TRBV20-1 and TRBJ1-1, with a possible D match to TRBD1 (5 bases). Germline CDR1 is DFQATT and CDR2 is SNEGSKA (reference sequence). Deletions cut 1 base from V and 1 base from J, with 19 bases between. The CDR3 totals 17 residues. The CDR3 loop is CSARAQGEVVWNTEAFF. The CDR3 DNA is TGCAGTGCTAGAGCCCAAGGGGAGGTAGTATGGAACACTGAAGCTTTCTTT.